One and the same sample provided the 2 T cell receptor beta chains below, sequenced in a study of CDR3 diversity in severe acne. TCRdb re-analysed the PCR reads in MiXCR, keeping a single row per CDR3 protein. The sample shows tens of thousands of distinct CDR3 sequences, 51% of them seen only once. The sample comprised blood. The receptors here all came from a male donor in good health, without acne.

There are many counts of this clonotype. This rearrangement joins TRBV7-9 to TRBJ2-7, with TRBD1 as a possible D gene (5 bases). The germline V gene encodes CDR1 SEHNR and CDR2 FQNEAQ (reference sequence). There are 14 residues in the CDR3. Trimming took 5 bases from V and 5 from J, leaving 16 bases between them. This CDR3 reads CASSPMTVNHEQYF. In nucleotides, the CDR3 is TGTGCCAGCAGCCCCATGACAGTAAACCACGAGCAGTACTTC.

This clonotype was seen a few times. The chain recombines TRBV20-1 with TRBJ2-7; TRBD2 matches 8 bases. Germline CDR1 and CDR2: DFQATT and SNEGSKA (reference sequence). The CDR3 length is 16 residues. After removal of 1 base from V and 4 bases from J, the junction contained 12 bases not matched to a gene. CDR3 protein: CSARVSGSFPRYEQYF. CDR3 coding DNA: TGCAGTGCTAGAGTAAGCGGGAGTTTTCCTCGATACGAGCAGTACTTC.